These 5 T cell receptor beta chains were sequenced from one sample in a study of blood T cell repertoires in COVID-19. The protocol was immunoSEQ multiplex PCR, while the TCRdb copy is restricted to in-frame clones and leaves out a portion. The table lists roughly 150,000 clones, 80% of them singletons. Sequenced input: PBMCs or T cells enriched from blood (not recorded which). Every receptor here comes from a woman aged 55-69 years who had recovered from COVID-19.

The rearrangement links TRBV7-2 to TRBJ2-7; 7 bases match TRBD2. This CDR3 comprises 13 residues. Unmatched junction bases numbered 3, after V lost 4 bases and J lost 3 bases. The germline V gene has CDR1 SGHTA and CDR2 FQGNSA. The CDR3 loop is CASSWASGYEQYF. In DNA form, the CDR3 reads TGTGCCAGCAGCTGGGCTAGCGGCTACGAGCAGTACTTC.

The gene calls are TRBV4-1 and TRBJ2-2; maybe TRBD2 (5 bases). The V gene's germline CDR1 is MGHRA and CDR2 YSYEKL. Trimming took off 4 bases at V and 2 bases at J, with 17 bases between the two ends. CDR3 length: 17 residues. The CDR3 loop is CASSPSPGYLNTGELFF. In DNA form, the CDR3 reads TGCGCCAGCAGCCCTAGTCCGGGGTATCTTAACACCGGGGAGCTGTTTTTT.

The chain joins TRBV4-1 to TRBJ2-3; the match to TRBD2 covers 9 bases. Germline CDR1 reads MGHRA; CDR2 reads YSYEKL. The CDR3 contains 16 residues. The V segment lost 3 bases and the J segment 3 bases; nucleotides outside the gene matches: 7. CDR3 sequence (DNA): TGCGCCAGCAGCCATCCAGCTAGCGGGGTAACAGATACGCAGTATTTT. Encoded protein: CASSHPASGVTDTQYF.

This chain links TRBV5-1 with TRBJ2-2; 8 nucleotides line up with TRBD1. The junction had 11 bases not matched to a gene; V was cut back by 0 bases and J by 7 bases. Germline assignment: CDR1 SGHRS and CDR2 YFSETQ. CDR3 size: 17 residues. The DNA of the CDR3 is TGCGCCAGCAGCTTGGTCGTCAGGGGGCCCAAGGGCGGGGAGCTGTTTTTT. Its translation is CASSLVVRGPKGGELFF. Variable domain in full (rest from reference TRBV5-1 and TRBJ2-2): KAGVTQTPRYLIKTRGQQVTLSCSPISGHRSVSWYQQTPGQGLQFLFEYFSETQRNKGNFPGRFSGRQFSNSRSEMNVSTLELGDSALYLCASSLVVRGPKGGELFFGEGSRLTVL.

The rearrangement uses TRBV27 and TRBJ1-4; possibly TRBD1 for D (5 bases). The V gene's germline CDR1 is MNHEY and CDR2 SMNVEV (reference sequence). This CDR3 spans 14 amino acids. Deletions cut 6 bases from V and 5 bases from J, with 13 bases between. CDR3 nucleotides: TGTGCCAGCAGAACCGCGGGGGGGAATGAAAAACTGTTTTTT. Protein product: CASRTAGGNEKLFF.